One sample yielded the 9 T cell receptor beta chains listed below, sequenced in a study of OX40 agonist ivuxolimab in advanced cancers. Sequenced by immunoSEQ multiplex PCR; TCRdb stores in-frame clones only, minus some. Among roughly 40,000 clones, approximately 90% were seen once, and the ten largest hold around 6.2%. The sample consisted of CD4+ or CD8+ T cells sorted from blood, taken in a trial of the OX40 agonist ivuxolimab. Source of these receptors: an adult with an advanced solid tumor such as melanoma, head and neck, liver or kidney cancer.

The chain links TRBV18 to TRBJ1-1; D uncertain. Trimming cost V 0 bases and J 7 bases, with 9 bases left between them. Looked up from germline, CDR1 is KGHSH and CDR2 is LQKENI. The CDR3 consists of 13 residues. The CDR3 is CASSPPVGSEAFF. CDR3 coding DNA: TGTGCCAGCTCACCACCGGTGGGTAGTGAAGCTTTCTTT.

The chain combines TRBV23-1 with TRBJ2-7, with D possibly being TRBD1 (6 bases). TRBV23-1 is filed as an ORF, its function uncertain. V was shortened by 2 bases and J by 0 bases, with 11 bases between the two germline ends. The length of the CDR3 is 15 residues. CDR3 loop: CASSQVRQASYEQYF. The CDR3 coding sequence is TGCGCCAGCAGTCAAGTTAGACAGGCCTCCTACGAGCAGTACTTC.

The rearrangement uses TRBV12-5 and TRBJ2-1; the D is unclear. This CDR3 spans 13 amino acids. In germline, CDR1 is LGHNT, CDR2 FRNRAP. With 2 bases removed from V and 8 bases from J, the gap between germline ends came to 10 bases. The CDR3 DNA is TGTGCTAGTGGTTTGCCTCCAGTCGATGAGCAGTTCTTC. This sequence encodes CASGLPPVDEQFF.

V usage is TRBV21-1 and J usage is TRBJ2-7. TRBV21-1 is given as a pseudogene. This CDR3 is built from 13 residues. The DNA for the CDR3 is TGTGCCAGCAGCCCGGACCCCGGCTACGAGCAGTACTTC. It specifies CASSPDPGYEQYF.

The rearrangement links TRBV7-8 to TRBJ2-7; 8 bases agree with TRBD1. Trimming cost V 2 bases and J 4 bases; bases outside gene matches: 4. Germline lookup yields CDR1 SGHVS and CDR2 FQNEAQ. The CDR3 covers 14 residues. CDR3 region: CASSLTDRGYEQYF. The CDR3 nucleotides are TGTGCCAGCAGCTTAACCGACAGGGGATACGAGCAGTACTTC.

The rearrangement uses TRBV28 and TRBJ1-5; D is undetermined. V was trimmed by 5 bases and J by 5 bases, leaving 4 bases between them. CDR1 MDHEN and CDR2 SYDVKM come from the germline V gene. The CDR3 totals 11 residues. Written as DNA, the CDR3 is TGTGCCAGCAGTCCCGATCAGCCCCAGCATTTT. The encoded protein is CASSPDQPQHF.

The chain recombines TRBV5-1 with TRBJ2-7; 11 nucleotides line up with TRBD2. Unmatched junction bases numbered 3, after V lost 2 bases and J lost 2 bases. CDR1 and CDR2 (germline): SGHRS, YFSETQ. The CDR3 spans 15 residues. CDR3 coding DNA: TGCGCCAGCAGCTTCGGACTAGCGGGTGCCTACGAGCAGTACTTC. This sequence encodes CASSFGLAGAYEQYF. The whole variable domain, filled in from reference TRBV5-1 and TRBJ2-7, reads KAGVTQTPRYLIKTRGQQVTLSCSPISGHRSVSWYQQTPGQGLQFLFEYFSETQRNKGNFPGRFSGRQFSNSRSEMNVSTLELGDSALYLCASSFGLAGAYEQYFGPGTRLTVT.

V gene TRBV11-2 combines with J gene TRBJ2-1; 9 bases are shared with TRBD2. The germline gives CDR1 SGHAT, CDR2 FQNNGV. The CDR3 runs 15 residues. Unmatched junction bases numbered 10, after V lost 4 bases and J lost 9 bases. The CDR3 loop is CASSSVRGREGEQFF. In nucleotides, the CDR3 is TGTGCCAGCAGCTCTGTTCGCGGGAGGGAAGGTGAGCAGTTCTTC. Using reference TRBV11-2 and TRBJ2-1 for the parts outside the CDR3, the full variable domain is EAGVAQSPRYKIIEKRQSVAFWCNPISGHATLYWYQQILGQGPKLLIQFQNNGVVDDSQLPKDRFSAERLKGVDSTLKIQPAKLEDSAVYLCASSSVRGREGEQFFGPGTRLTVL.

As for this clone: The DNA is omitted, as the CDR3 cannot be located on it reliably, and the CDR3 follows TCRdb's listing. The gene calls are TRBV28 and TRBJ2-2; the table's D call TRBD2 went unverified against the DNA. Germline CDR1 and CDR2: MDHEN and SYDVKM. The CDR3 region is 14 residues in length, termini included. CDR3 protein: CAGSRVRRAGELFF.